Each of the 8 T cell receptor beta chains below was sequenced from the same sample in a study of blood T cell repertoires in COVID-19. Assay used: immunoSEQ multiplex PCR; TCRdb lists only in-frame clones, some missing. This sample has 180,000 or so clones; around 83% occur once, and the top ten carry less than 1%. Sequenced: peripheral blood. These receptors all stem from a man between 18 and 29 years old with acute or convalescent COVID-19.

This chain joins TRBV6-5 and TRBJ2-5; 13 positions agree with TRBD2. V was pared by 7 bases and J by 1 base, with 3 bases of the junction left unmatched. Germline CDR1 reads MNHEY; CDR2 reads SVGAGI. The CDR3 spans 15 residues. The CDR3 sequence: CASIRLAGGQETQYF. In DNA, the CDR3 is TGTGCCAGCATCCGACTAGCGGGGGGCCAAGAGACCCAGTACTTC.

The V and J genes are TRBV10-3 and TRBJ1-1, with D tentatively TRBD1 (6 bases). This CDR3 region has 12 residues. Germline V gene lookup returns CDR1 ENHRY and CDR2 SYGVKD. Trimming removed 3 bases at V and 9 bases at J, with 11 bases between. CDR3 coding DNA: TGTGCCATCAGTGAAGAACAGGGCCAAGCTTTCTTT. Encoded protein: CAISEEQGQAFF.

The chain uses TRBV14 and TRBJ1-1, with a weak D call TRBD1 (6 bases). The germline V and J ends were trimmed by 4 bases and 4 bases, with 10 bases remaining between them. CDR1 is SGHDN, CDR2 FVKESK, per germline. The CDR3 is 13 residues long. DNA for the CDR3: TGTGCCAGCAGCCGGCAGGGGACCACTGAAGCTTTCTTT. Translating it yields CASSRQGTTEAFF.

The chain carries TRBV6-6 and TRBJ1-5; TRBD1 might be the D (6 bases). CDR3 length: 15 residues. The germline V gene encodes CDR1 MNHNY and CDR2 SVGAGI (reference sequence). Trimming removed 6 bases at V and 5 bases at J, with 17 bases between. The CDR3 nucleotides read TGTGCCAGCAGGATTCCGGGGGGCGAGGATCAGCCCCAGCATTTT. It yields the protein CASRIPGGEDQPQHF.

J is TRBJ2-3 and V is TRBV9; TRBD1 aligns across 10 bases. V shed 2 bases, J shed 0 bases, and the junction held 6 bases outside the gene matches. The CDR3 is made up of 17 amino acids. Germline CDR1 and CDR2: SGDLS and YYNGEE. This CDR3 reads CASSVMPGQGSTDTQYF. DNA of the CDR3: TGTGCCAGCAGCGTCATGCCGGGACAGGGGAGCACAGATACGCAGTATTTT.

The chain links TRBV3-1 (or the pseudogene TRBV3-2) to TRBJ2-2; weak D call: TRBD1 (5 bases). This CDR3 has 15 amino acids. Trimming shortened V by 1 base and J by 1 base, and 7 bases separated the two germline ends. CDR1 is LGHDT, CDR2 YNNKEL, per germline (reference sequence). CDR3 sequence: CASSQARVNTGELFF. Written as DNA, the CDR3 is TGTGCCAGCAGCCAAGCCAGGGTGAACACCGGGGAGCTGTTTTTT.

J is TRBJ2-1 and V is TRBV28; D might be TRBD2 (7 bases). The CDR3 contains 14 residues. Trimming left V 8 bases short and J 10 bases short, with 21 bases between. Germline V lookup: CDR1 MDHEN, CDR2 SYDVKM. Here the CDR3 DNA reads TGTGCCAGCCGCCGAGGGGGGGCTAGCGAAGAGCAGTTCTTC. This codes for CASRRGGASEEQFF.

The chain couples TRBV30 to TRBJ1-2; no clear D gene. The CDR3 is made up of 11 amino acids. Germline CDR1 GTSNPN, CDR2 SVGIG (reference sequence). The V and J ends lost 4 bases and 5 bases respectively, with 8 bases between them. The CDR3 loop reads CAWTDFYGYTF. The CDR3 coding sequence is TGTGCCTGGACAGATTTTTATGGCTACACCTTC.